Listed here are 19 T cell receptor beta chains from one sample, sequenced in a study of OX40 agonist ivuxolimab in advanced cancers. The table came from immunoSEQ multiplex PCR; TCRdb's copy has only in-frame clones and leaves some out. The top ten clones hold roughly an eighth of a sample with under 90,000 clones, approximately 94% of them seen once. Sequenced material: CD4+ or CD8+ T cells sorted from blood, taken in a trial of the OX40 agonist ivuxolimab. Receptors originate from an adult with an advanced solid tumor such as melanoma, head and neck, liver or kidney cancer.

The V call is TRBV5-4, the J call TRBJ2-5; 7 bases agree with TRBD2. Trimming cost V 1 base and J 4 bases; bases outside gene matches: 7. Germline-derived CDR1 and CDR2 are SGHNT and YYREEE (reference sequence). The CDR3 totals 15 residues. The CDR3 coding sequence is TGTGCCAGCAGCTTGTCAGGGAGGGTTTCAGAGACCCAGTACTTC. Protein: CASSLSGRVSETQYF.

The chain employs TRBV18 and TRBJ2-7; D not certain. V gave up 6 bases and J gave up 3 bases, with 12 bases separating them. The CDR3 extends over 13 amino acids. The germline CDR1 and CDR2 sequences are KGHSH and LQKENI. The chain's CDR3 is CASSDSPYYEQYF. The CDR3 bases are TGTGCCAGCTCTGACTCCCCCTACTACGAGCAGTACTTC. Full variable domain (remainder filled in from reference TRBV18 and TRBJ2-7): NAGVMQNPRHLVRRRGQEARLRCSPMKGHSHVYWYRQLPEEGLKFMVYLQKENIIDESGMPKERFSAEFPKEGPSILRIQQVVRGDSAAYFCASSDSPYYEQYFGPGTRLTVT.

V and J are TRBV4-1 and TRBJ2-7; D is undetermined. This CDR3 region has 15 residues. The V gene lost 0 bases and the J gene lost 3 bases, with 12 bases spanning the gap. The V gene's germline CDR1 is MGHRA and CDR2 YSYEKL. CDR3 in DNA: TGCGCCAGCAGCCAAGATCGCGGCCGAAACTACGAGCAGTACTTC. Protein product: CASSQDRGRNYEQYF.

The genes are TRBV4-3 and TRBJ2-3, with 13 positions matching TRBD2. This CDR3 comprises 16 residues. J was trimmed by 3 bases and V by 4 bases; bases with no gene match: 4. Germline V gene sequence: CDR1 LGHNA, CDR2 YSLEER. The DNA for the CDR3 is TGCGCCAGCAGCCCAGAACTAGCGGGAGGGACAGATACGCAGTATTTT. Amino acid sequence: CASSPELAGGTDTQYF.

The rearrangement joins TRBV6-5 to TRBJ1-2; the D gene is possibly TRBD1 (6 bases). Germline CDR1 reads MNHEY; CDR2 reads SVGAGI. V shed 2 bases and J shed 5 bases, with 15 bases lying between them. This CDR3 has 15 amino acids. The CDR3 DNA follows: TGTGCCAGCAGTTACGAGGGGACCACAGGGTATGGCTACACCTTC. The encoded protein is CASSYEGTTGYGYTF.

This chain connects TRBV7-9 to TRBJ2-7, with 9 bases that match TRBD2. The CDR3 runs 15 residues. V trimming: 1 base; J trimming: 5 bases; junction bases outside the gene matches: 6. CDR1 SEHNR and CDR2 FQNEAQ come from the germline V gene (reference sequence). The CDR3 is CASSLVGLATHEQYF. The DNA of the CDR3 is TGTGCCAGCAGCTTAGTAGGACTAGCGACGCACGAGCAGTACTTC.

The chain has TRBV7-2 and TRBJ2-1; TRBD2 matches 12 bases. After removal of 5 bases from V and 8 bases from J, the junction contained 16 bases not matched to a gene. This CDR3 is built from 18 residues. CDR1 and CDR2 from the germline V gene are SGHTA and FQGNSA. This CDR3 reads CASSHKLGLAGGDDEQFF. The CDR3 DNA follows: TGTGCCAGCAGCCACAAATTGGGGCTAGCGGGAGGGGATGATGAGCAGTTCTTC.

The chain's CDR3 is CASSIGTATPYQETQYF. The CDR3, as DNA: TGTGCCAGTAGTATCGGGACTGCCACACCTTACCAAGAGACCCAGTACTTC. The rearrangement links TRBV19 to TRBJ2-5, with a weak D call TRBD2 (6 bases). The V end lost 3 bases, the J end lost 0 bases, and 17 bases lay between the germline ends. This CDR3 has 17 amino acids. Germline assignment: CDR1 LNHDA and CDR2 SQIVND (reference sequence). The variable domain in full, with the rest retrieved from reference TRBV19 and TRBJ2-5, is DGGITQSPKYLFRKEGQNVTLSCEQNLNHDAMYWYRQDPGQGLRLIYYSQIVNDFQKGDIAEGYSVSREKKESFPLTVTSAQKNPTAFYLCASSIGTATPYQETQYFGPGTRLLVL.

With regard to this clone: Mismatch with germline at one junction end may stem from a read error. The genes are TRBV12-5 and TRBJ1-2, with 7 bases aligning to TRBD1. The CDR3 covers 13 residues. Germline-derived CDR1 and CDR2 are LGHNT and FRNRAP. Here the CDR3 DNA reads TGTGCTAGTGGTCCCGGGACAGCCCTTACCCTCCACTTC. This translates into CASGPGTALTLHF.

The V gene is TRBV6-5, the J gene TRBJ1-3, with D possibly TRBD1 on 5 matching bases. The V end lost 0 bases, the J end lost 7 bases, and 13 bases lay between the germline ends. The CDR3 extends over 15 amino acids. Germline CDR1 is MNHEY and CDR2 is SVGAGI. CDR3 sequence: CASSYSNSGRNTIYF. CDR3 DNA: TGTGCCAGCAGTTACTCAAACTCAGGGCGGAACACCATATATTTT.

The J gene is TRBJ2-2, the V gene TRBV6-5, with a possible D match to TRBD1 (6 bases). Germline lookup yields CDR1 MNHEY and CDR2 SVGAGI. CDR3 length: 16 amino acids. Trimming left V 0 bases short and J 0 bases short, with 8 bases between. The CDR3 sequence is CASSYSRTANTGELFF. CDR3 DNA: TGTGCCAGCAGTTACTCCCGGACAGCGAACACCGGGGAGCTGTTTTTT.

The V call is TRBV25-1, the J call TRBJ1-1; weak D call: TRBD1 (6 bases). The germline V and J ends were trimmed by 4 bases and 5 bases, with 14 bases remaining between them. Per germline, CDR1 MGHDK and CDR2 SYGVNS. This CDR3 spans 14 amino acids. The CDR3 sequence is CASSVGEGGTEAFF. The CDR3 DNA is TGTGCCAGCAGTGTGGGGGAGGGGGGGACTGAAGCTTTCTTT. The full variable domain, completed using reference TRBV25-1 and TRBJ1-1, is EADIYQTPRYLVIGTGKKITLECSQTMGHDKMYWYQQDPGMELHLIHYSYGVNSTEKGDLSSESTVSRIRTEHFPLTLESARPSHTSQYLCASSVGEGGTEAFFGQGTRLTVV.

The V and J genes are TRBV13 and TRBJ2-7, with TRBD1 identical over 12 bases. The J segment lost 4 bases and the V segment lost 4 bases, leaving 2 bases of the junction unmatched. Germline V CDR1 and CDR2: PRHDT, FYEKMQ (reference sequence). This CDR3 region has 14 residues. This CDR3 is CASSSGQGAYEQYF. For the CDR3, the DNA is TGTGCCAGCAGCTCGGGACAGGGGGCTTACGAGCAGTACTTC.

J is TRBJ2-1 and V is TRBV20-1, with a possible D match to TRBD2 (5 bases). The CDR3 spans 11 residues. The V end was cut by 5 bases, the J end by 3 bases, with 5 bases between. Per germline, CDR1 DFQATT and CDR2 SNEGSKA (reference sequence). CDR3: CSADYYNEQFF. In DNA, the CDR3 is TGCAGTGCTGACTACTACAATGAGCAGTTCTTC.

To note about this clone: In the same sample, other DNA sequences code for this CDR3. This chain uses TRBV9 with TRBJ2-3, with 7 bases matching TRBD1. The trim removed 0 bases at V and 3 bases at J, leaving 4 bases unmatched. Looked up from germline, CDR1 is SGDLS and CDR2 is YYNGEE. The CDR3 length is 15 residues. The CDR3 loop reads CASSVEGGGTDTQYF. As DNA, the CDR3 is TGTGCCAGCAGCGTAGAAGGGGGCGGGACAGATACGCAGTATTTT.

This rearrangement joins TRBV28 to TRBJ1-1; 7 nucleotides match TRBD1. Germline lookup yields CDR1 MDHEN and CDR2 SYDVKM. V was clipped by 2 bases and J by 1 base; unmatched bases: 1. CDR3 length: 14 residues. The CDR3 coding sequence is TGTGCCAGCAGTTTAAGACAGGGGAACACTGAAGCTTTCTTT. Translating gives CASSLRQGNTEAFF.

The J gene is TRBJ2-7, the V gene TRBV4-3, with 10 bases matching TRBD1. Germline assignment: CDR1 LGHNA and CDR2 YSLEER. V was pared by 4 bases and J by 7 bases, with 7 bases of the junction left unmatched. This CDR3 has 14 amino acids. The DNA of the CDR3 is TGCGCCAGCAGCCCCGGGACAGGGGAGTGGGAGCAGTACTTC. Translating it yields CASSPGTGEWEQYF.

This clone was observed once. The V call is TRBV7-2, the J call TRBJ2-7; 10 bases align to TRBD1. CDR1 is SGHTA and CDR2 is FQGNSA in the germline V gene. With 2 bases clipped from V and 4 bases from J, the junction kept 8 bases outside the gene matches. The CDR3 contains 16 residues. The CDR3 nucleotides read TGTGCCAGCAGCTTATTACCGGGACAGGGGCGATACGAGCAGTACTTC. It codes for CASSLLPGQGRYEQYF.

In DNA form, the CDR3 reads TGTGCCAGCAGCCCTCGTGGGGGATCGAACACCGGGGAGCTGTTTTTT. Protein product: CASSPRGGSNTGELFF. The chain couples TRBV7-9 to TRBJ2-2; D is tentatively TRBD1 or TRBD2 (5 bases each). The V and J ends lost 5 bases and 0 bases respectively, with 13 bases between them. This CDR3 region has 16 residues. Germline values: CDR1 SEHNR, CDR2 FQNEAQ (reference sequence).